This TCR beta chain is from a study of T cells in Graves' hyperthyroidism and ophthalmopathy (dated by TCRdb to between 2018 and 2021). Context from the whole study: To identify distinguishing TCR V-J signatures, a discovery cohort of around 98 patients was used, comprising some 45 with Graves' ophthalmopathy and around 60 with stable Graves' hyperthyroidism. Prospective prediction of ophthalmopathy was tested in an independent validation cohort consisting of 18 to 20 hyperthyroidism patients and approximately 16 patients who later progressed to ophthalmopathy. The 75 to 100 discovery patients were divided at random into training and test sets in a 7:3 ratio. The study also compared thyroid tissue and blood T-cell repertoires from over 5 Graves' hyperthyroidism patients. Following sampling, methimazole starting at 30 mg daily was given to hyperthyroidism patients, and high-dose intravenous methylprednisolone was given to ophthalmopathy patients. The paper reports TCR Vbeta CDR3 sequencing of more than 120 peripheral blood samples: 40 or so ophthalmopathy, fewer than 85 hyperthyroidism and around 17 progressor patients.

General study outcomes and caveats: In validation, the model predicted progression to ophthalmopathy a median of about 6.5 months before onset, with over 55% sensitivity and roughly 72% specificity. Sample size was not statistically predetermined, and blinding of investigators to group allocation was not performed. A model built on a 13 V-J signature distinguished ophthalmopathy from stable hyperthyroidism, reaching over 85% sensitivity and approximately 83% specificity in cross-validation and 80%/75% in testing. Most expanded thyroid clonotypes (frequency above 0.001) were also found in blood, which suggests that blood repertoires may mirror thyroid immune responses.

Worth noting for this clonotype: It lacks a known antigen. No per-base quality is available; no much larger clone lies one base away.

The TCR beta CDR3 regions were amplified from RNA transcripts. For the first round of RT-PCR on the TCR CDR3, the HTBI primer set was used together with the Qiagen OneStep RT-PCR kit. The libraries were constructed in a second round of multiplex PCR and then size-selected and purified. The libraries were sequenced on an Illumina HiSeq2000 using paired-end 100 bp reads. The original pipeline was this. SOAPnuke was used to process the raw data, with reads discarded if the reads contained adapters or uncalled bases, had a mean Phred below 15, or lacked an exact constant-primer or identifier match. COPE v1.2.5 was used to merge the high-quality paired reads, and each unique nucleotide sequence was defined as a clonotype. MiTCR v1.1 was used to align clonotypes to the IMGT TRBV, TRBD and TRBJ reference segments. The analysis was restricted to V-J combinations with a frequency above 0.0001, which together covered just over 98% of the repertoires. The TCS score was defined as F50 (clonal expansion) divided by E x V (chaos), with BLOSUM62-based TCRdist calculated between CDR3 peptides within each V-J. Welch's t-statistics and random forest reduced 500 to 650 V-J features to 13, which were used in a naive Bayes classifier (R e1071). Thyroid-blood repertoire similarity was quantified with the Morisita-Horn index. The raw public data were reprocessed by TCRdb itself: fastp quality trimming at Q25, MiXCR clonotype calling, in-frame beta chains only. Under each unique CDR3 protein, matching rows form one entry showing the most common genes and DNA. The V and J calls reflect TCRdb's pipeline rather than the authors' work. For this sample there are about 570,000 distinct CDR3 sequences; 46% appear just once. The ten largest clones capture around a fifth of the sample.

Exclusion was applied to patients with uncontrolled infections, other autoimmune diseases, pregnancy or lactation. Diagnoses were based on clinical symptoms, serum thyroxine and TRAb, thyroid ultrasound and orbital computed tomography. Total RNA was extracted using Trizol reagent, and RNA quality was assessed on an Agilent 2100 Bioanalyzer. Spanning cysteine to phenylalanine, the CDR3 consists of 11 amino acids. Of all the DNA, just the CDR3 is kept, 33 bases in frame from base 1. CDR1 and CDR2 were assigned from the germline V gene (reference sequence) as SEHNR and FQNEAQ. Between the V and J ends, shortened by 5 bases and 5 bases respectively, the junction contains 6 bases.

Sequencing was done on a sample of peripheral blood or thyroid tissue (not recorded which). The source of this sequence is an adult woman with Graves' disease, either hyperthyroidism or ophthalmopathy (not recorded which). The chain is encoded by TRBV7-9 joined to TRBJ1-2; the D gene assignment is ambiguous. The CDR3 corresponds to CASSAVYGYTF. DNA sequence: TGTGCCAGCAGCGCCGTTTATGGCTACACCTTC.